This is a list of T cell receptor beta chains from one sample in a study of lymphopenia after photon versus proton radiotherapy. Sequencing used immunoSEQ multiplex PCR; TCRdb keeps in-frame clones, though not all of them. The top ten clones hold around a third of a sample with 25,000 to 30,000 clones, roughly four fifths of them seen once. Source: peripheral blood, taken from a patient treated with photon-based radiotherapy. These receptors were taken from a man aged 50-60 years with gastric cancer. The CDR3 runs from the conserved cysteine through the conserved F or W. D genes are given only for firm matches. A clone size is listed for some rows: how often the clone was seen (once, few, many), or a class if it is expanded.

J gene: TRBJ1-1; V gene: TRBV6-1; clone size: once; D gene: -; CDR3 protein: CASTQDTEAFF
J gene: TRBJ1-1; V gene: TRBV19; clone size: -; D gene: -; CDR3 protein: CATGTIYATEAFF
J gene: TRBJ2-3; V gene: TRBV27; clone size: -; D gene: -; CDR3 protein: CASRPRPGTDTQYF
J gene: TRBJ1-6; V gene: TRBV6-1; clone size: -; D gene: -; CDR3 protein: CASSAGQPYNSPLHF
J gene: TRBJ2-5; V gene: TRBV7-3; clone size: -; D gene: -; CDR3 protein: CASSLTGRRGETQYF
J gene: TRBJ2-5; V gene: TRBV11-2; clone size: -; D gene: -; CDR3 protein: CASSSLMRKETQYF
J gene: TRBJ1-3; V gene: TRBV7-3; clone size: -; D gene: -; CDR3 protein: CASSLTDGNTIYF
J gene: TRBJ2-2; V gene: TRBV7-3; clone size: -; D gene: TRBD2; CDR3 protein: CASSLLAGGSTGELFF
J gene: TRBJ2-2; V gene: TRBV7-2; clone size: -; D gene: -; CDR3 protein: CASSSLAGQRDTGELFF
J gene: TRBJ2-6; V gene: TRBV19; clone size: -; D gene: -; CDR3 protein: CASSIGRQTNVLTF
J gene: TRBJ2-1; V gene: TRBV11-2; clone size: once; D gene: -; CDR3 protein: CASSLGRGTSTNEQFF
J gene: TRBJ2-7; V gene: TRBV9; clone size: -; D gene: -; CDR3 protein: CASSPHGRGSSYEQYF
J gene: TRBJ1-4; V gene: TRBV4-3; clone size: few; D gene: -; CDR3 protein: CASSQSSQNEKLFF
J gene: TRBJ1-1; V gene: TRBV30; clone size: -; D gene: -; CDR3 protein: CAWSRLKGWGNTEAFF
J gene: TRBJ1-2; V gene: TRBV2; clone size: -; D gene: TRBD1; CDR3 protein: CASNFRHNRQGLKRF
J gene: TRBJ2-5; V gene: TRBV21-1; clone size: -; D gene: -; CDR3 protein: CASKVGPFQETQYF
J gene: TRBJ2-6; V gene: TRBV6-4; clone size: -; D gene: -; CDR3 protein: CASSERAHLSGANVLTF
J gene: TRBJ2-1; V gene: TRBV11-3; clone size: -; D gene: TRBD2; CDR3 protein: CASSLALAGGTGEQFF
J gene: TRBJ2-1; V gene: TRBV7-3; clone size: -; D gene: -; CDR3 protein: CASSSEPGIENEQFF
J gene: TRBJ2-2; V gene: TRBV7-3; clone size: -; D gene: -; CDR3 protein: CASSPQAGTGELFF
J gene: TRBJ1-3; V gene: TRBV7-6; clone size: -; D gene: -; CDR3 protein: CASSSQWGSGNTIYF
J gene: TRBJ1-1; V gene: TRBV30; clone size: -; D gene: -; CDR3 protein: CAWSVGGGLRTEAFF
J gene: TRBJ2-3; V gene: TRBV7-3; clone size: -; D gene: -; CDR3 protein: CASSFGTDTQYF
J gene: TRBJ2-1; V gene: TRBV18; clone size: -; D gene: TRBD2; CDR3 protein: CASSPIAGAYNEQFF
J gene: TRBJ2-2; V gene: TRBV6-5; clone size: -; D gene: -; CDR3 protein: CASSYSIGSAGELFF
J gene: TRBJ2-1; V gene: TRBV15; clone size: few; D gene: -; CDR3 protein: CATSPISRLEQFF
J gene: TRBJ2-2; V gene: TRBV4-1; clone size: few; D gene: -; CDR3 protein: CASSGVGGQVGELFF
J gene: TRBJ2-3; V gene: TRBV11-2; clone size: few; D gene: -; CDR3 protein: CASSLGAVTQYF
J gene: TRBJ2-1; V gene: TRBV19; clone size: -; D gene: -; CDR3 protein: CASSPRGVTEQFF
J gene: TRBJ2-3; V gene: TRBV19; clone size: few; D gene: -; CDR3 protein: CASSISGNIDTQYF
J gene: TRBJ2-3; V gene: TRBV2; clone size: -; D gene: -; CDR3 protein: CASLYGTDTQYF
J gene: TRBJ1-4; V gene: TRBV15; clone size: -; D gene: -; CDR3 protein: CATSRAVRGMELFF
J gene: TRBJ2-6; V gene: TRBV6-5; clone size: -; D gene: -; CDR3 protein: CASSYRGAGWANVLTF
J gene: TRBJ1-1; V gene: TRBV14; clone size: -; D gene: -; CDR3 protein: CASSQVTGRYTEAFF
J gene: TRBJ2-3; V gene: TRBV10-3; clone size: -; D gene: TRBD2; CDR3 protein: CATGTSGPTSTDTQYF
J gene: TRBJ1-2; V gene: TRBV5-1; clone size: -; D gene: -; CDR3 protein: CASSLAGSYGYTF
J gene: TRBJ2-1; V gene: TRBV7-2; clone size: -; D gene: TRBD2; CDR3 protein: CASSFGPGTSGLNRQFF
J gene: TRBJ2-6; V gene: TRBV5-1; clone size: -; D gene: -; CDR3 protein: CASRRDRRSGANVLTF
J gene: TRBJ1-6; V gene: TRBV5-1; clone size: once; D gene: TRBD1; CDR3 protein: CASSQMTGQGDSPLHF
J gene: TRBJ2-1; V gene: TRBV19; clone size: once; D gene: -; CDR3 protein: CASSIAILPYNEQFF
J gene: TRBJ2-1; V gene: TRBV4-1; clone size: -; D gene: TRBD2; CDR3 protein: CASSQVGLAGGGRIF
J gene: TRBJ2-2; V gene: TRBV27; clone size: -; D gene: TRBD1; CDR3 protein: CASSRDRAVTGELFF
J gene: TRBJ2-2; V gene: TRBV7-6; clone size: -; D gene: -; CDR3 protein: CASSQETGRGNTGELFF
J gene: TRBJ2-3; V gene: TRBV29-1; clone size: -; D gene: -; CDR3 protein: CSVGTHTDTQYF
J gene: TRBJ2-7; V gene: TRBV15; clone size: -; D gene: -; CDR3 protein: CATSRDFSSYEQYF
J gene: TRBJ2-3; V gene: TRBV19; clone size: -; D gene: TRBD2; CDR3 protein: CASSIDRASGRYTDTQYF
J gene: TRBJ2-2; V gene: TRBV9; clone size: -; D gene: -; CDR3 protein: CASSPGPSRAVGELFF
J gene: TRBJ1-6; V gene: TRBV6-1; clone size: -; D gene: TRBD1; CDR3 protein: CASSGGQGPSPLHF
J gene: TRBJ2-7; V gene: TRBV28; clone size: -; D gene: -; CDR3 protein: CASSLVKGAEQYF
J gene: TRBJ2-1; V gene: TRBV14; clone size: once; D gene: TRBD2; CDR3 protein: CASSPRVAGLNEQFF
J gene: TRBJ2-7; V gene: TRBV29-1; clone size: -; D gene: TRBD2; CDR3 protein: CSVGLAGGYEQYF
J gene: TRBJ2-5; V gene: TRBV5-1; clone size: -; D gene: -; CDR3 protein: CASRPGLGYQETQYF
J gene: TRBJ2-7; V gene: TRBV7-6; clone size: -; D gene: TRBD1; CDR3 protein: CASSRRQGAYEQYF
J gene: TRBJ1-1; V gene: TRBV19; clone size: few; D gene: -; CDR3 protein: CASSSGRWTEAFF
J gene: TRBJ1-5; V gene: TRBV18; clone size: -; D gene: -; CDR3 protein: CASSPGTHQPQHF
J gene: TRBJ2-6; V gene: TRBV6-4; clone size: -; D gene: -; CDR3 protein: CASSGSSGANVLTF